The 14 T cell receptor beta chains below all came from one sample that was sequenced in a study of cytomegalovirus exposure and HLA in healthy donors (dated by TCRdb to the late 2010s). Library method: the immunoSEQ multiplex PCR assay. The multiplex PCR relied on a mix of 60 forward primers for TCR Vbeta segments and 13 reverse primers for TCR Jbeta segments. This is the immuneACCESS table as TCRdb keeps it, with only in-frame sequences that have V and J called. A part of the clones is gone; compared with another copy, unresolved V genes explain less than half, and the rest is unexplained. For this sample there are 250,000 to 300,000 clones; about 90% appear just once. Of the sample, around 1.7% is held by the ten largest clones. Source material: PBMCs. These receptors were collected from a girl aged 2-10 years in good health and CMV-seronegative.

The J gene is TRBJ2-1, the V gene TRBV7-2; a weak D match, TRBD2 (5 bases). Trimming shortened V by 4 bases and J by 2 bases, and 12 bases separated the two germline ends. In germline, CDR1 is SGHTA, CDR2 FQGNSA. The CDR3 is made up of 15 amino acids. The DNA for the CDR3 is TGTGCCAGCAGCTCCAACGGGGTAGCCTACAATGAGCAGTTCTTC. This codes for CASSSNGVAYNEQFF.

This rearrangement joins TRBV4-1 to TRBJ1-2; perhaps TRBD1 as D (5 bases). The CDR3 is 14 amino acids. The germline V gene has CDR1 MGHRA and CDR2 YSYEKL. V lost 0 bases to trimming and J lost 4 bases, with 9 bases between them. The CDR3 nucleotides are TGCGCCAGCAGCCAAGATGGCCAGGGCTATGGCTACACCTTC. Its protein is CASSQDGQGYGYTF.

The J gene is TRBJ2-1, the V gene TRBV6-5; TRBD2 matches at 12 bases. The CDR3 has 15 amino acids. Germline V lookup: CDR1 MNHEY, CDR2 SVGAGI. Unmatched junction bases numbered 6, after V lost 2 bases and J lost 10 bases. This CDR3 reads CASSYSLAGGKEQFF. In nucleotides, the CDR3 is TGTGCCAGCAGTTACAGCCTAGCGGGGGGGAAAGAGCAGTTCTTC.

V and J are TRBV10-2 and TRBJ1-5; a weak D match, TRBD1 (5 bases). The CDR3 is 14 residues long. Trimming stripped 6 bases from V and 4 bases from J, with 13 bases between. The germline CDR1 and CDR2 sequences are WSHSY and SAAADI. Here the CDR3 DNA reads TGCGCCAGCAGGGACACAAGAAGTAATCAGCCCCAGCATTTT. Translation gives CASRDTRSNQPQHF.

CDR3 sequence reads: CASSVSGSGGLNEQFF. DNA for the CDR3: TGTGCCAGTAGTGTTAGCGGGAGTGGGGGCCTCAATGAGCAGTTCTTC. The chain recombines TRBV19 with TRBJ2-1, with TRBD2 matching over 9 bases. V shed 5 bases and J 6 bases; nucleotides not matched to a gene: 11. CDR3 length: 16 residues. Germline values: CDR1 LNHDA, CDR2 SQIVND (reference sequence).

Details on this clone: At one end the junction does not follow the germline gene, possibly because of a read error. The chain carries TRBV5-4 and TRBJ1-2, with unresolved D. Germline V gives CDR1 SGHNT, CDR2 YYREEE (reference sequence). The CDR3 runs 11 residues. CDR3 sequence (DNA): TGTGCCAGCAGCTTGAGAAGCAGACTATTCTTC. This gives the protein CASSLRSRLFF.

As DNA, the CDR3 is TGTGCCAGCAGTGCGACTTATAACACTGAAGCTTTCTTT. Its translation is CASSATYNTEAFF. The chain links TRBV6-1 to TRBJ1-1; D not resolved. Trimming removed 4 bases from V and 2 bases from J, with 8 bases in between. From germline, CDR1 is MNHNS and CDR2 SASEGT. The CDR3 has 13 amino acids.

The J gene is TRBJ1-6, the V gene TRBV5-5; D is undetermined. The V end lost 0 bases, the J end lost 0 bases, and 7 bases lay between the germline ends. The germline V gene encodes CDR1 SGHKS and CDR2 YYEKEE (reference sequence). The CDR3 consists of 16 residues. CDR3 nucleotide sequence: TGTGCCAGCAGCTTGGATTTGAGCTCCTATAATTCACCCCTCCACTTT. This translates into CASSLDLSSYNSPLHF. The complete variable domain, with remaining parts taken from reference TRBV5-5 and TRBJ1-6, reads DAGVTQSPTHLIKTRGQQVTLRCSPISGHKSVSWYQQVLGQGPQFIFQYYEKEERGRGNFPDRFSARQFPNYSSELNVNALLLGDSALYLCASSLDLSSYNSPLHFGNGTRLTVT.

Details on this clone: Other nucleotide sequences from this sample produce the same CDR3. This CDR3 reads CASSSGLAGGNEQFF. The CDR3 DNA sequence: TGTGCCAGCAGCTCCGGACTAGCGGGAGGCAATGAGCAGTTCTTC. The V and J genes are TRBV7-9 and TRBJ2-1, with 14 bases lining up with TRBD2. Per the germline V gene, CDR1 is SEHNR and CDR2 is FQNEAQ (reference sequence). The CDR3 contains 15 residues. V lost 4 bases, J lost 6 bases, and 2 bases stayed unmatched.

The V call is TRBV7-9, the J call TRBJ1-2; unclear D gene. V shed 4 bases and J shed 2 bases, with 8 bases lying between them. This CDR3 has 13 residues. Germline V CDR1 and CDR2: SEHNR, FQNEAQ (reference sequence). The CDR3 nucleotides read TGTGCCAGCAGCTCGGGGATAAACTATGGCTACACCTTC. Translation gives CASSSGINYGYTF.

This chain links TRBV5-4 with TRBJ2-7, with 7 bases identical to TRBD2. This CDR3 has 14 residues. V dropped 4 bases and J dropped 0; count of bases not matched to a gene: 4. CDR1 is SGHNT, CDR2 YYREEE, per germline (reference sequence). This CDR3 reads CASSPAGNSYEQYF. The DNA of the CDR3 is TGTGCCAGCAGCCCAGCGGGAAACTCCTACGAGCAGTACTTC.

The rearrangement joins TRBV18 to TRBJ2-1; D is perhaps TRBD2 (5 bases). CDR1 and CDR2 from the germline V gene are KGHSH and LQKENI. The CDR3 covers 20 residues. The V and J ends lost 3 bases and 1 base respectively, with 25 bases between them. CDR3 in amino acids: CASSPSLGPSGVESYNEQFF. As DNA, the CDR3 is TGTGCCAGCTCACCCTCGCTTGGCCCGTCCGGGGTGGAATCCTACAATGAGCAGTTCTTC.

The rearrangement uses TRBV11-3 and TRBJ2-1; 7 bases line up with TRBD1. The length of the CDR3 is 14 residues. Germline V gene sequence: CDR1 SGHNT, CDR2 YENEEA. V gave up 5 bases and J gave up 7 bases; unmatched junction bases: 8. The CDR3: CASSHPGQPNEQFF. The CDR3 DNA follows: TGTGCCAGCAGCCATCCGGGACAGCCTAATGAGCAGTTCTTC.

CDR3 protein: CASSPSGGVSKNIQYF. CDR3 sequence (DNA): TGTGCCAGCAGCCCCAGCGGGGGGGTATCCAAAAACATTCAGTACTTC. The chain couples TRBV7-9 to TRBJ2-4, with 10 nucleotides matching TRBD2. The CDR3 consists of 16 residues. Germline values: CDR1 SEHNR, CDR2 FQNEAQ (reference sequence). V lost 5 bases and J lost 2; bases outside the gene matches: 6.